Shown below are 2 T cell receptor beta chains from a single sample sequenced in a study of blood T cells in healthy people across ages (dated by TCRdb to between 2014 and 2017). Library generation was performed with 5' RACE. The sequencer listed for this sample is Illumina HiSeq 2500. A second PCR of roughly 6 to 11 cycles was run with a J-beta primer mix and a sample-barcoded 5' primer. The public reads were reprocessed in TCRdb via fastp at Q25 and MiXCR, keeping in-frame beta chains. Each record represents a unique CDR3 protein, reported with the most common genes and DNA among its rows. The sample table holds approximately 1,000,000 distinct CDR3 sequences, of which 35% to 40% were seen once. Around 12% of the sample goes to the ten largest clones. Sequencing was performed on blood. All receptors come from a man younger than 35 in good health.

The V and J genes are TRBV6-2 or TRBV6-3 and TRBJ1-2; no reliable D call. The CDR3 has 13 residues. The V end was cut by 7 bases, the J end by 2 bases, with 11 bases between. CDR1 is MNHEY and CDR2 is SVGEGT in the germline V gene. The CDR3 here is CASTPRENYGYTF. CDR3 coding DNA: TGTGCCAGCACCCCGCGGGAGAACTATGGCTACACCTTC.

The chain joins TRBV2 to TRBJ2-7; D remains unclear. CDR3 length equals 14 residues. Germline V gene sequence: CDR1 SNHLY, CDR2 FYNNEI. Trimming took 4 bases from V and 2 from J, leaving 12 bases between them. For the CDR3, the DNA is TGTGCCAGCAGTGGGCCCAACCTACCCTACGAGCAGTACTTC. Translated: CASSGPNLPYEQYF. Full variable domain (remainder filled in from reference TRBV2 and TRBJ2-7): EPEVTQTPSHQVTQMGQEVILRCVPISNHLYFYWYRQILGQKVEFLVSFYNNEISEKSEIFDDQFSVERPDGSNFTLKIRSTKLEDSAMYFCASSGPNLPYEQYFGPGTRLTVT.